The entry that follows covers one T cell receptor (beta chain) sequence. Antigen: not known. This may come from a read error, since a much larger clone is one base off. The data were taken from a study of blood T cells in healthy people across ages. The CDR3 sequence is 14 residues long. V lost 3 bases and J lost 0, with 8 bases in between. Per germline, CDR1 ENHRY and CDR2 SYGVKD. The second PCR ran 7 to 11 cycles with a sample-barcoded 5' primer and J-beta primers. With 12 random nucleotides, a template-switch adaptor tagged each individual cDNA molecule. TCRdb fed the 5' RACE reads into MiXCR, producing one record per CDR3 protein. Of roughly 800,000 distinct CDR3 sequences listed, 58% are singletons. General observations from the study: Significant beta diversity loss was already apparent by age around 40, declining roughly linearly.

The J gene is TRBJ1-1, the V gene TRBV10-3; a possible D gene is TRBD1 (6 bases). The sample was blood. The sequence was obtained from a man aged 25-40 years in good health. The CDR3 DNA follows: TGTGCCATCAGTGAAAGGGGGATGAACACTGAAGCTTTCTTT. Amino acid sequence: CAISERGMNTEAFF.